This T cell receptor beta chain was retrieved from a study of human thymus T cells. General study points: The related literature has documented a marked overlap of thymic repertoires among unrelated individuals. Apparent bias marked the V and J gene usage of thymic and blood repertoires.

With respect to this clone: Its antigen is as yet unknown.

The source of the thymus tissue was resections taken during corrective heart surgery. Among the donors, all were healthy Finnish infants having corrective surgery for congenital heart defects. This CDR3 comprises 16 residues. Germline loops: CDR1 SGHTA, CDR2 FQGNSA. V was pared by 1 base and J by 6 bases, with 15 bases between. The repertoire was sequenced with immunoSEQ multiplex PCR; TCRdb's copy has only in-frame clones and lacks some. The sample has some 130,000 clones, more than 90% seen once; the top ten hold around 0.025%. The receptor comes from a boy in the first two years of life with a congenital heart defect but otherwise immunologically healthy. The rearrangement joins TRBV7-2 to TRBJ1-4, with D maybe TRBD1 (5 bases). The sample comprised thymus tissue. CDR3 sequence reads: CASSLGVPGYDEKLFF. CDR3 nucleotide sequence: TGTGCCAGCAGCTTAGGTGTTCCAGGGTATGATGAAAAACTGTTTTTT.